The rows below give T cell receptor beta chains drawn from one sample of a study of identical twins. In TCRdb, the 5' RACE reads were re-called with MiXCR into one record per CDR3 protein. In the table there are roughly 630,000 distinct CDR3 sequences, around 7.5% of which are singletons. This same sample was also part of a study on yellow fever vaccine responses in identical twins.

The sequenced sample was PBMCs. Receptors were obtained from a woman aged 18-29 years in good health. The CDR3 runs from the conserved cysteine through the conserved F or W. Each record gives: J gene, V gene, D gene, clone size, CDR3 DNA, CDR3 protein. A D gene is named only where the DNA matches it firmly. Not every row has a clone size; where given, it reads once, few, many or a size class.

TRBJ2-3,TRBV3-1,TRBD1,NA,TGTGCCAGCAGCCGTGGGACAGGGTTTTCCCCAGATACGCAGTATTTT,CASSRGTGFSPDTQYF
TRBJ2-5,TRBV7-9,NA,NA,TGTGCCAGCAGCTTTTTAAATACGGCCCCAGAGACCCAGTACTTC,CASSFLNTAPETQYF
TRBJ2-3,TRBV6-5,NA,few,TGTGCCAGCAGTTATGGGGGGGGCGTGGCAGATACGCAGTATTTT,CASSYGGGVADTQYF
TRBJ2-1,TRBV12-3/TRBV12-4,NA,NA,TGTGCCAGCAGTCCCCCGCTATCGGGTGACAATGAGCAGTTCTTC,CASSPPLSGDNEQFF
TRBJ1-4,TRBV4-1,NA,many,TGCGCCAGCAGCCGAGCCGGGACGACAACTAATGAAAAACTGTTTTTT,CASSRAGTTTNEKLFF
TRBJ1-5,TRBV29-1,NA,NA,TGCAGCGTTTTGACGGATAATAGCAATCAGCCCCAGCATTTT,CSVLTDNSNQPQHF
TRBJ2-1,TRBV25-1,NA,NA,TGTGCCAGCAGTTGGGCAGGGAGCTCCTACAATGAGCAGTTCTTC,CASSWAGSSYNEQFF
TRBJ2-2,TRBV12-3/TRBV12-4,TRBD2,NA,TGTGCCAGCAGCCCGGGGGGGCCTAGGGCTGTGAACACCGGGGAGCTGTTTTTT,CASSPGGPRAVNTGELFF
TRBJ1-5,TRBV24-1,NA,few,TGTGCCACCGCCCAAGGGGATCAGCCCCAGCATTTT,CATAQGDQPQHF
TRBJ2-3,TRBV25-1,NA,few,TGTGCCAGCAGTGAGGACAGGGGCTGGACTAGCCCGCAGTATTTT,CASSEDRGWTSPQYF
TRBJ2-1,TRBV12-3/TRBV12-4,NA,many,TGTGCCAGCAGTTTGCACAGGGAAGGGAATGAGCAGTTCTTC,CASSLHREGNEQFF
TRBJ2-2,TRBV7-2,NA,few,TGTGCCAGCAGCACCTCAGGGGTAACCGGGGAGCTGTTTTTT,CASSTSGVTGELFF
TRBJ1-5,TRBV4-1,TRBD1,NA,TGCGCCAGCAGCCAAGGCCACGGACAGGGGACCAATCAGCCCCAGCATTTT,CASSQGHGQGTNQPQHF
TRBJ2-3,TRBV5-1,NA,NA,TGCGCCAGCAGACCTGAAGTAGGGGTAGATACGCAGTATTTT,CASRPEVGVDTQYF
TRBJ2-3,TRBV7-8,TRBD2,many,TGTGCCAGCAGCTCTTATAGCGGGGAAGGAGGCAGAAGCACAGATACGCAGTATTTT,CASSSYSGEGGRSTDTQYF
TRBJ2-7,TRBV5-1,NA,few,TGCGCCAGCAGCCCCCGGGACACCAGCTCCTACGAGCAGTACTTC,CASSPRDTSSYEQYF
TRBJ2-1,TRBV4-2,TRBD2,many,TGTGCCAGCAGATACATTAGCGGGGGGAACAATGAGCAGTTCTTC,CASRYISGGNNEQFF
TRBJ2-3,TRBV25-1,TRBD1,NA,TGTGCCAGCAGTCCACACTACAGGGGGCCCCGCACAGATACGCAGTATTTT,CASSPHYRGPRTDTQYF
TRBJ2-3,TRBV18,NA,many,TGTGCCAGCTCACGAAGAGCGGAGGGTACAGATACGCAGTATTTT,CASSRRAEGTDTQYF
TRBJ2-6,TRBV12-3/TRBV12-4,NA,few,TGTGCCAGCAGATCAGGCTCTGGGGCCAACGTCCTGACTTTC,CASRSGSGANVLTF
TRBJ2-1,TRBV3-1,NA,NA,TGTGCCAGCAGCCAAGGACCTCAGCCGAGCAACGAGCAGTTCTTC,CASSQGPQPSNEQFF
TRBJ2-7,TRBV29-1,NA,NA,TGCAGCGTTGATCGGGACCACGGGGAGGAGCAGTACTTC,CSVDRDHGEEQYF
TRBJ1-4,TRBV6-1,TRBD1,NA,TGTGCCAGCAAAAGACAGGGAGACATGAAGGAAAAACTGTTTTTT,CASKRQGDMKEKLFF
TRBJ2-5,TRBV10-3,NA,few,TGTGCCATCAGTCCCGGGTCGGGGGGCGCGGAGACCCAGTACTTC,CAISPGSGGAETQYF
TRBJ2-1,TRBV12-5,TRBD2,NA,TGTGCTAGTGGTCCCCCGCCTCTAGCGGGTGCCGCCTACAATGAGCAGTTCTTC,CASGPPPLAGAAYNEQFF
TRBJ2-5,TRBV5-1,TRBD2,few,TGCGCCAGCAGCACTGGACTAGCGGGAGGGCCCGGAGAGACCCAGTACTTC,CASSTGLAGGPGETQYF
TRBJ2-1,TRBV6-2/TRBV6-3,NA,NA,TGTGCCAGCAGTCCCTCCCGTCTCTCCTACAATGAGCAGTTCTTC,CASSPSRLSYNEQFF
TRBJ2-3,TRBV12-3/TRBV12-4,TRBD1,many,TGTGCCAGCAGTCGGGACAGGGCCACAGATACGCAGTATTTT,CASSRDRATDTQYF
TRBJ2-2,TRBV25-1,NA,many,TGTGCCAGCCGCCGGGGGACCAGCGGCACCGGGGAGCTGTTTTTT,CASRRGTSGTGELFF
TRBJ2-3,TRBV12-3/TRBV12-4,NA,NA,TGTGCCAGCAGTTCCTCCCACTGGGCGAGTTCCCGAACAGATACGCAGTATTTT,CASSSSHWASSRTDTQYF
TRBJ2-3,TRBV20-1,TRBD1,few,TGCAGTGCGACAACAGGGGCAGATACGCAGTATTTT,CSATTGADTQYF
TRBJ2-2,TRBV28,TRBD1,NA,TGTGCCAGCAGTCCCCCCTCGAAGGGGGCGCTCACCGGGGAGCTGTTTTTT,CASSPPSKGALTGELFF
TRBJ2-7,TRBV7-8,NA,many,TGTGCCAGCAGCTTCCCGGGACCCAGTAGCTCCTACGAGCAGTACTTC,CASSFPGPSSSYEQYF
TRBJ2-3,TRBV12-3/TRBV12-4,NA,NA,TGTGCCAGCAGTTTGTATCAGGGGATGAGTGCAGATACGCAGTATTTT,CASSLYQGMSADTQYF
TRBJ2-1,TRBV11-2,NA,few,TGTGCCAGCAGCTTAGATGGGGTTTGGTCTGAGCAGTTCTTC,CASSLDGVWSEQFF
TRBJ2-1,TRBV14,NA,few,TGTGCCAGCAGCAGCCCTTATCCCCACAATGAGCAGTTCTTC,CASSSPYPHNEQFF
TRBJ1-1,TRBV2,NA,few,TGTGCCAGCACCCCGGACAGCCTGAACGCTTTCTTT,CASTPDSLNAFF
TRBJ2-7,TRBV12-3/TRBV12-4,TRBD1,NA,TGTGCCAGCAGTACCCGTGACAGGGACCGGCAGTACTTC,CASSTRDRDRQYF
TRBJ1-4,TRBV29-1,NA,many,TGCAGCGTCACCGAGTCGGCGGAAAAACTGTTTTTT,CSVTESAEKLFF
TRBJ1-1,TRBV10-3,TRBD1,NA,TGTGCCATCAGTGAGCCTAAAATACAGGGGGCGCTTAACACTGAAGCTTTCTTT,CAISEPKIQGALNTEAFF
TRBJ1-5,TRBV6-1,TRBD1,NA,TGTGCCAGCAGCCCGACAGGGGGTACTCAGCCCCAGCATTTT,CASSPTGGTQPQHF
TRBJ2-7,TRBV21-1,NA,few,TGTGCCAGCAGCAAAGTTGGCGCAGAAGCTTTTGGCGGGGCTCTCAGCGAGCAGTACTTC,CASSKVGAEAFGGALSEQYF
TRBJ2-5,TRBV12-3/TRBV12-4,NA,few,TGTGCCAGCAGTCCGATGAGGACAGATGAGACCCAGTACTTC,CASSPMRTDETQYF
TRBJ2-7,TRBV6-1,NA,NA,TGTGCCAGCAGTCGAGCCGGTGGGGTAATGACCTCCTACGAGCAGTACTTC,CASSRAGGVMTSYEQYF
TRBJ2-5,TRBV15,NA,NA,TGTGCCACCAGCAGAGATCGCGGCGGTTGGGAGACCCAGTACTTC,CATSRDRGGWETQYF
TRBJ2-3,TRBV29-1,TRBD2,NA,TGCAGCGGGGAACTAGCGGGAGGGCCCGGAGATACGCAGTATTTT,CSGELAGGPGDTQYF
TRBJ2-7,TRBV7-6,TRBD1,few,TGTGCCAGCAGCTTAGCGGCAGGGGGCTGGTCCTACGAGCAGTACTTC,CASSLAAGGWSYEQYF
TRBJ1-1,TRBV12-3/TRBV12-4,TRBD1,many,TGTGCCAGCAGCCTAGGACAGGGTTTTGAAGCTTTCTTT,CASSLGQGFEAFF
TRBJ2-1,TRBV20-1,TRBD2,NA,TGCAGTGCTCCCGCTAGCGGTATCAATGAGCAGTTCTTC,CSAPASGINEQFF
TRBJ2-1,TRBV20-1,TRBD2,many,TGCAGTGCAAGACTAGCGGGAGCCTACAATGAGCAGTTCTTC,CSARLAGAYNEQFF
TRBJ1-2,TRBV20-1,NA,NA,TGCAGTGCTAGAGATGGGGGAATCTATGGCTACACCTTC,CSARDGGIYGYTF
TRBJ2-7,TRBV11-3,TRBD2,few,TGTGCCAGCAGCTCGCTCGGGGGGTACTCCTACGAGCAGTACTTC,CASSSLGGYSYEQYF
TRBJ2-2,TRBV29-1,NA,NA,TGCAGCGTTGGTTGGCAGAGTAACACCGGGGAGCTGTTTTTT,CSVGWQSNTGELFF
TRBJ1-1,TRBV3-1,NA,many,TGTGCCAGCAGCCAAGATACCGGGACAAGGAACACTGAAGCTTTCTTT,CASSQDTGTRNTEAFF
TRBJ2-5,TRBV18,NA,few,TGTGCCAGCTCACCACCGGTGGCAGGGCGCAACCAAGAGACCCAGTACTTC,CASSPPVAGRNQETQYF
TRBJ2-1,TRBV9,TRBD2,few,TGTGCCAGCAGCGTAGAAGCGGGAGGGGGAAATGAGCAGTTCTTC,CASSVEAGGGNEQFF
TRBJ2-2,TRBV15,NA,NA,TGTGCCACCAGCAGACAAGGGGCCTCGAACACCGGGGAGCTGTTTTTT,CATSRQGASNTGELFF
TRBJ2-5,TRBV7-6,TRBD2,few,TGTGCCAGCAGCTTAGGGGCCCTTCTTACTAGCGGGACCCAGTACTTC,CASSLGALLTSGTQYF
TRBJ1-2,TRBV27,NA,once,TGTGCCAGCAGTCCTAGGTGGGGCGATTATGGCTACACCTTC,CASSPRWGDYGYTF